Each of the 8 T cell receptor beta chains below was sequenced from the same sample in a study of T cells in Graves' hyperthyroidism and ophthalmopathy. From RNA transcripts, TCR beta CDR3 regions were amplified. The HTBI set primed first-round TCR CDR3 RT-PCR. TCRdb itself ran the multiplex PCR reads through MiXCR, one entry per CDR3 protein. Among around 420,000 distinct CDR3 sequences listed, roughly 15% were seen once. Sequenced sample: blood. The origin of the receptors is a woman aged 18 to 35 with Graves' hyperthyroidism.

The chain employs TRBV7-9 and TRBJ1-5; D is unresolved. This CDR3 is built from 13 residues. Germline CDR1 is SEHNR and CDR2 is FQNEAQ (reference sequence). Trimming removed 1 base at V and 5 bases at J, with 6 bases between. The DNA for the CDR3 is TGTGCCAGCAGCTTAGGGCAACATCAGCCCCAGCATTTT. It codes for CASSLGQHQPQHF.

The V call is TRBV6-5, the J call TRBJ2-7; unclear D gene. The V end lost 0 bases, the J end lost 0 bases, and 15 bases lay between the germline ends. The CDR3 totals 17 residues. The germline gives CDR1 MNHEY, CDR2 SVGAGI. CDR3 amino acids: CASSYSVSSDFSYEQYF. CDR3 sequence (DNA): TGTGCCAGCAGTTACTCGGTTTCCTCAGATTTCTCCTACGAGCAGTACTTC.

The chain has TRBV28 and TRBJ2-3; perhaps TRBD2 as D (5 bases). The length of the CDR3 is 11 residues. Germline values: CDR1 MDHEN, CDR2 SYDVKM. The V end lost 5 bases, the J end lost 8 bases, and 8 bases lay between the germline ends. CDR3 coding DNA: TGTGCCAGCAGTCGGGAAAGTACGCAGTATTTT. Its protein is CASSRESTQYF.

This clonotype was seen a handful of times. This chain joins TRBV7-3 and TRBJ2-5, with 7 nucleotides matching TRBD2. The CDR3 runs 15 residues. Germline V lookup: CDR1 SGHTA, CDR2 FQGTGA. J gave up 5 bases and V 5 bases, and 11 bases lay outside the gene matches. CDR3 residues: CASSLGRAGWETQYF. The CDR3 region has the DNA TGTGCCAGCAGCCTAGGGAGGGCGGGATGGGAGACCCAGTACTTC.

This clonotype occurred many times. The J gene is TRBJ1-2, the V gene TRBV12-3 or TRBV12-4; D unresolved. V was clipped by 4 bases and J by 5 bases, with 11 bases between them. The CDR3 is 13 residues long. The CDR3 protein is CASSSGGGYGYTF. CDR3 nucleotide sequence: TGTGCCAGCAGTTCGGGAGGAGGGTATGGCTACACCTTC.

This clonotype was observed many times. The chain joins TRBV10-2 to TRBJ2-7; D is perhaps TRBD1 or TRBD2 (5 bases each). The ends were cut back, 4 bases at V and 2 bases at J, with 18 bases in the middle. The CDR3 covers 16 residues. CDR1 is WSHSY, CDR2 SAAADI, per germline. The CDR3 loop is CASSGRLGVRAYEQYF. Written as DNA, the CDR3 is TGCGCCAGCAGTGGTCGGCTGGGGGTTCGCGCCTACGAGCAGTACTTC.

The V call is TRBV29-1, the J call TRBJ1-1; no clear D. The CDR3 spans 13 residues. Trimming shortened V by 0 bases and J by 1 base, and 6 bases separated the two germline ends. Germline CDR1 reads SQVTM; CDR2 reads ANQGSEA. The DNA for the CDR3 is TGCAGCGTTGAAGATGGCGGGAACACTGAAGCTTTCTTT. It translates to CSVEDGGNTEAFF. The variable domain in full, with the rest retrieved from reference TRBV29-1 and TRBJ1-1, is SAVISQKPSRDICQRGTSLTIQCQVDSQVTMMFWYRQQPGQSLTLIATANQGSEATYESGFVIDKFPISRPNLTFSTLTVSNMSPEDSSIYLCSVEDGGNTEAFFGQGTRLTVV.

This clonotype has ten or more counts. The CDR3 coding sequence is TGTGCCAGCAGCAAGGGCGGGAGGGCTACAGATACGCAGTATTTT. It encodes CASSKGGRATDTQYF. The chain joins TRBV7-2 to TRBJ2-3; 9 bases match TRBD2. V was clipped by 5 bases and J by 3 bases; unmatched bases: 6. Germline V gene lookup returns CDR1 SGHTA and CDR2 FQGNSA. CDR3 length: 15 amino acids.